Listed below are T cell receptor beta chains from one sample, sequenced in a study of T cell changes during pregnancy in multiple sclerosis. Profiling relied on immunoSEQ multiplex PCR, and the TCRdb table lists in-frame clones only, not all of them. The repertoire holds approximately 130,000 clones, roughly 95% seen once, with over 0.35% in the top ten. This material consisted of peripheral blood, taken after pregnancy. Receptor source: a female donor with multiple sclerosis, enrolled in a pregnancy study. The conserved cysteine and the conserved F or W are not part of the CDR3 here.

v_gene | CDR3aa
TRBV4-3 | ASSQGVSLGATEAF
TRBV28 | ASSLFAVGRSTEAF
TRBV28 | ASSLRLAGDEQF
TRBV5-1 | ASSLVLAGVHEQY
TRBV28 | ASSLLARAGGETQY
TRBV27 | ASSLMGQGAEQY
TRBV5-4 | ASSLTGGSGYT
TRBV19 | ASSSSKRLPHYGYT
TRBV18 | ASSPEHRGNTEAF
TRBV7-9 | ASSPGQSRPEAF
TRBV28 | ASSLARAVINEQF
TRBV10-3 | AIRSSLQDRNGYT
TRBV4-2 | ASSKGLAGSATGELF
TRBV9 | ASSRDGTSPMDTQY
TRBV5-4 | ASSHPGGRNTEAF
TRBV5-6 | ASSLGGGTTEAF
TRBV28 | ASSLTPGRYRAINTIY
TRBV20-1 | SARGEWEQF
TRBV5-1 | ASSWGDHVAEQF
TRBV18 | ASSPTKLAVYQETQY
TRBV28 | ASSFRGSNGYT
TRBV2 | ASSETEWNEQF
TRBV21-1 | ASSLRRGCGELF
TRBV9 | ASSVLDSGPQY
TRBV4-1 | ASSHKAPSGYTGELF
TRBV5-1 | ASSLLTGGYEQY
TRBV4-1 | ASSQDVPGGAKETQY
TRBV2 | ASSEGRGAAEAF
TRBV28 | ASSLGGRVLDTQY
TRBV6-5 | ASRPTGANNSPLH
TRBV5-4 | ASSLTSGTLYNEQF
TRBV6-5 | ASTSMAGSYEQY